Listed here are 8 T cell receptor beta chains from one sample, sequenced in a study of beta chain features in type 1 diabetes. The sequenced template was cDNA made from the entire isolated RNA. TCRdb's table, derived via immunoSEQ multiplex PCR, lists solely in-frame clones and lacks some. The sample carries 600,000 to 750,000 clones, around an eighth recorded once. Regarding the study as a whole: A moderate, significant TCRB CDR3 shortening appeared in type 1 diabetes across four CD4+ subsets.

For these TCRs, the target antigens are not known. Sequencing used naive CD4+ T cells from blood. The receptors come from a man aged 30 to 45 with type 1 diabetes.

The rearrangement links TRBV4-2 to TRBJ1-1; D gene ambiguous. The V end lost 5 bases, the J end lost 0 bases, and 22 bases lay between the germline ends. Germline V gene lookup returns CDR1 LGHNA and CDR2 YNFKEQ. This CDR3 is 18 amino acids long. In DNA form, the CDR3 reads TGTGCCAGCAGCTTAGATATCTGGCCGCGCCTCTTGAACACTGAAGCTTTCTTT. Translated: CASSLDIWPRLLNTEAFF.

Points on this clone: Different DNA sequences within this sample yield the same CDR3. V gene TRBV28 combines with J gene TRBJ2-7, with a weak D call TRBD1 (5 bases). The V and J ends lost 2 bases and 3 bases respectively, with 5 bases between them. The CDR3 runs 12 residues. The germline V gene encodes CDR1 MDHEN and CDR2 SYDVKM. The CDR3 region has the DNA TGTGCCAGCAGTTTACAGGGCTACGAGCAGTACTTC. Its translation: CASSLQGYEQYF.

In DNA form, the CDR3 reads TGCGCCAGCAGCCAAGATGGAAACAGGGGGCGGGATGAGCAGTTCTTC. Translating it yields CASSQDGNRGRDEQFF. V usage is TRBV4-3 and J usage is TRBJ2-1; 9 positions match TRBD1. The V and J ends lost 0 bases and 8 bases, in that order; junction bases with no gene match: 8. Germline V gene data show CDR1 as LGHNA and CDR2 as YSLEER. This CDR3 region has 16 residues.

The sample holds a few counts of this clone. This rearrangement joins TRBV5-4 to TRBJ2-3, with D unresolved. Trimming shortened V by 2 bases and J by 4 bases, and 2 bases separated the two germline ends. CDR1 and CDR2 from the germline V gene are SGHNT and YYREEE (reference sequence). The CDR3 is 11 residues long. The CDR3 here is CASSFADTQYF. In DNA form, the CDR3 reads TGTGCCAGCAGCTTCGCAGATACGCAGTATTTT. Together with reference TRBV5-4 and TRBJ2-3, the CDR3 gives the full variable domain: ETGVTQSPTHLIKTRGQQVTLRCSSQSGHNTVSWYQQALGQGPQFIFQYYREEENGRGNFPPRFSGLQFPNYSSELNVNALELDDSALYLCASSFADTQYFGPGTRLTVL.

This clone was counted between two and nine times. V is TRBV27 and J is TRBJ1-2; no clear D. CDR1 is MNHEY and CDR2 is SMNVEV in the germline V gene (reference sequence). The CDR3 has 14 amino acids. Trimming took off 2 bases at V and 0 bases at J, with 7 bases between the two ends. Here the CDR3 reads CASSLKTANYGYTF. CDR3 bases: TGTGCCAGCAGTTTAAAGACGGCTAACTATGGCTACACCTTC.

The rearrangement links TRBV15 to TRBJ1-2; unclear D gene. This CDR3 has 16 amino acids. Germline CDR1 and CDR2: LNHNV and YYDKDF (reference sequence). V gave up 0 bases and J gave up 2 bases, with 13 bases separating them. The CDR3 protein is CATSRDLAAGNYGYTF. In DNA, the CDR3 is TGTGCCACCAGCAGAGATTTGGCAGCAGGAAACTATGGCTACACCTTC.

This clone was detected only a few times. The gene calls are TRBV5-8 and TRBJ1-2; possibly TRBD1 for D (6 bases). Germline lookup yields CDR1 SGHTS and CDR2 YDEGEE. The CDR3 is made up of 14 amino acids. The V and J ends lost 2 bases and 5 bases respectively, with 13 bases between them. The CDR3 DNA follows: TGTGCCAGCAGCTTCGGACAGACGGAATATGGCTACACCTTC. Encoded protein: CASSFGQTEYGYTF.

The genes are TRBV5-6 and TRBJ1-2, with unresolved D. The ends were cut back, 2 bases at V and 2 bases at J, with 10 bases in the middle. The CDR3 loop spans 14 amino acids. The germline gives CDR1 SGHDT, CDR2 YYEEEE. DNA of the CDR3: TGTGCCAGCAGCTTCGCAGGACGCAACTATGGCTACACCTTC. It specifies CASSFAGRNYGYTF.